What follows are 11 T cell receptor beta chains derived from one specimen sequenced in a study of T cell repertoires in cytomegalovirus infection. From the reads, TCRdb called clonotypes with MiXCR, one entry per CDR3 protein. The sample records about 770,000 distinct CDR3 sequences, 25% to 35% being singletons. Their specific antigens are unknown. The sample in question was cultured CD8+ T cells from PBMCs, obtained from culture after CMV antigen stimulation. Receptors were obtained from a human donor in good health (CMV status not recorded). Some clones in this sample may be carry-over from other donors' samples.

This clonotype was counted ten times or more. The chain links TRBV7-2 to TRBJ2-3, with D hard to call. The J call may be in error: the DNA end matches TRBJ2-5 better. In germline, CDR1 is SGHTA, CDR2 FQGNSA. The CDR3 runs to 11 residues. The CDR3 sequence is CASSLVGTQYF. The CDR3 DNA is TGTGCCAGCAGCTTAGTAGGGACCCAGTACTTC.

V usage is TRBV27 and J usage is TRBJ1-5; D not certain. The CDR3 is 14 amino acids. With 5 bases removed from V and 0 bases from J, the gap between germline ends came to 8 bases. Germline V gene sequence: CDR1 MNHEY, CDR2 SMNVEV (reference sequence). The CDR3 region is CASSQKYSNQPQHF. CDR3 DNA: TGTGCCAGCAGTCAAAAGTATAGCAATCAGCCCCAGCATTTT.

This chain connects TRBV5-1 to TRBJ2-4; 8 bases align to TRBD1. Trimming cost V 4 bases and J 7 bases; bases outside gene matches: 7. CDR1 and CDR2 from the germline V gene are SGHRS and YFSETQ. The CDR3 runs to 14 residues. DNA for the CDR3: TGCGCCAGCAGCCTAGGACAGGGATGGAACATTCAGTACTTC. It yields the protein CASSLGQGWNIQYF.

The V and J genes are TRBV6-5 and TRBJ2-2; D not certain. V was shortened by 2 bases and J by 6 bases, with 10 bases between the two germline ends. This CDR3 region has 14 residues. CDR1 is MNHEY and CDR2 is SVGAGI in the germline V gene. CDR3 loop: CASSYALVAGELFF. The DNA of the CDR3 is TGTGCCAGCAGTTACGCCCTAGTCGCCGGGGAGCTGTTTTTT.

The gene calls are TRBV6-2 or TRBV6-3 and TRBJ1-2; 9 nucleotides align to TRBD1. V was clipped by 6 bases and J by 8 bases; unmatched bases: 7. Germline-derived CDR1 and CDR2 are MNHEY and SVGEGT. The CDR3 runs 13 residues. The CDR3 protein is CASSPGQGKGYTF. The CDR3 DNA follows: TGTGCCAGCAGCCCAGGACAGGGGAAAGGCTACACCTTC.

Only a few counts were recorded for this clonotype. J is TRBJ1-2 and V is TRBV28; 7 bases line up with TRBD1. Looked up from germline, CDR1 is MDHEN and CDR2 is SYDVKM. This CDR3 region has 19 residues. After removal of 3 bases from V and 4 bases from J, the junction contained 20 bases not matched to a gene. The CDR3: CASSFHAGTETDNPYGYTF. DNA of the CDR3: TGTGCCAGCAGTTTCCATGCCGGGACAGAGACCGATAACCCCTATGGCTACACCTTC.

This clonotype occurred a few times. V usage is TRBV6-1 and J usage is TRBJ2-7, with D possibly TRBD1 on 6 matching bases. CDR1 and CDR2 (germline): MNHNS, SASEGT. The CDR3 length is 15 residues. V was trimmed by 5 bases and J by 4 bases, leaving 18 bases between them. CDR3 in amino acids: CASSPRTDPPYEQYF. CDR3 DNA: TGTGCCAGCAGTCCTCGGACAGACCCTCCGTACGAGCAGTACTTC.

J is TRBJ2-7 and V is TRBV6-5; maybe TRBD1 (6 bases). V was pared by 6 bases and J by 6 bases, with 21 bases between. The germline V gene encodes CDR1 MNHEY and CDR2 SVGAGI. The CDR3 length is 15 residues. The CDR3 is CASSYTGLGHGEQYF. The CDR3 DNA is TGTGCCAGCAGCTACACAGGGTTGGGCCATGGCGAGCAGTACTTC.

This clonotype has only a few counts. The gene calls are TRBV2 and TRBJ2-1; D gene uncertain. In germline, CDR1 is SNHLY, CDR2 FYNNEI. The CDR3 consists of 12 residues. Trimming took 7 bases from V and 3 from J, leaving 7 bases between them. CDR3 in amino acids: CASIGRYNEQFF. CDR3 DNA sequence: TGTGCCAGCATAGGGCGCTACAATGAGCAGTTCTTC.

The rearrangement joins TRBV7-9 to TRBJ1-6; D is unclear. The CDR3 runs 16 residues. The germline V gene has CDR1 SEHNR and CDR2 FQNEAQ (reference sequence). V was trimmed by 5 bases and J by 7 bases, leaving 18 bases between them. CDR3 residues: CASSPEASGWNSPLHF. In DNA form, the CDR3 reads TGTGCCAGCAGCCCCGAAGCATCCGGATGGAATTCACCCCTCCACTTT.

The V and J genes are TRBV19 and TRBJ1-2, with D unclear. Deletions cut 5 bases from V and 0 bases from J, with 4 bases between. The CDR3 is made up of 12 amino acids. Per the germline V gene, CDR1 is LNHDA and CDR2 is SQIVND (reference sequence). CDR3 DNA: TGTGCCAGTAGTTGGGCTAACTATGGCTACACCTTC. Protein sequence: CASSWANYGYTF.